The 20 T cell receptor beta chains presented below share a single source sample, sequenced in a study of CD8+ T cells in alopecia areata. Once RNA had been extracted, it was reverse transcribed into cDNA to act as the sequencing template. Some clones are missing from TCRdb's copy, which holds only in-frame ones; the method was immunoSEQ multiplex PCR. Here the sample spans 50,000 to 70,000 clones, 40% to 50% being singletons. The specimen sequenced was NKG2D-low CD8+ T cells sorted from blood. Receptors were obtained from a human donor with alopecia areata.

The genes are TRBV7-9 and TRBJ2-1; D gene ambiguous. Germline V lookup: CDR1 SEHNR, CDR2 FQNEAQ (reference sequence). CDR3 size: 11 residues. V lost 5 bases and J 10 bases, leaving 9 bases between the germline ends. CDR3 in DNA: TGTGCCAGCAGCCACAGCCTAGAGCAGTTCTTC. It specifies CASSHSLEQFF.

This clone has a handful of counts. This rearrangement joins TRBV2 to TRBJ1-6; D perhaps matches TRBD1 (6 bases). This CDR3 is 16 amino acids long. Germline CDR1 is SNHLY and CDR2 is FYNNEI. Trimming cost V 6 bases and J 7 bases, with 19 bases left between them. The CDR3 DNA is TGTGCCAGCAGCCGGGACACTTTGGTACTAAATTCACCCCTCCACTTT. It translates to CASSRDTLVLNSPLHF.

This chain links TRBV9 with TRBJ2-7; no reliable D call. This CDR3 is built from 13 residues. Germline V CDR1 and CDR2: SGDLS, YYNGEE. Trimming left V 0 bases short and J 7 bases short, with 11 bases between. CDR3 nucleotides: TGTGCCAGCAGCGTAGGAAAAGGGTCAGAGCAGTACTTC. Protein sequence: CASSVGKGSEQYF.

This chain joins TRBV27 and TRBJ2-7, with TRBD1 identical over 7 bases. In germline, CDR1 is MNHEY, CDR2 SMNVEV (reference sequence). Germline trimming cut 5 bases from V and 1 base from J; bases unmatched to any gene: 8. The CDR3 runs 15 residues. CDR3 loop: CASSKTGPKSYEQYF. The CDR3 DNA follows: TGTGCCAGCAGTAAGACAGGGCCAAAGTCCTACGAGCAGTACTTC.

This clone was seen more than once but under ten times. This chain connects TRBV29-1 to TRBJ2-2; the match to TRBD2 covers 9 bases. Trimming took 7 bases from V and 2 from J; bases not matched to a gene: 2. Germline CDR1 and CDR2: SQVTM and ANQGSEA. There are 13 residues in the CDR3. The CDR3 loop reads CSGTSDNTGELFF. The CDR3 nucleotides read TGCAGCGGGACTAGCGATAACACCGGGGAGCTGTTTTTT.

The V gene is TRBV5-1, the J gene TRBJ1-2, with D uncertain. V was trimmed by 1 base and J by 7 bases, leaving 11 bases between them. CDR1 is SGHRS and CDR2 is YFSETQ in the germline V gene. The CDR3 loop spans 13 amino acids. The CDR3 DNA is TGCGCCAGCAGCTTGACGGCAGGCCGTGGCTACACCTTC. It specifies CASSLTAGRGYTF.

The chain employs TRBV5-6 and TRBJ1-5; D is ambiguous. V lost 4 bases to trimming and J lost 4 bases, with 6 bases between them. This CDR3 is built from 12 residues. The germline V gene encodes CDR1 SGHDT and CDR2 YYEEEE. CDR3 sequence reads: CASSLLNQPQHF. The CDR3 DNA reads as TGTGCCAGCAGCCTCCTTAATCAGCCCCAGCATTTT.

The table lists this clone with a few counts. The V gene is TRBV2, the J gene TRBJ2-2; D is unclear. Germline V gene sequence: CDR1 SNHLY, CDR2 FYNNEI. The V end was cut by 6 bases, the J end by 4 bases, with 9 bases between. This CDR3 contains 13 residues. DNA for the CDR3: TGTGCCAGCAGAGAGTTCGTCACCGGGGAGCTGTTTTTT. Its translation is CASREFVTGELFF.

The table lists this clone with a few counts. The chain employs TRBV6-5 and TRBJ2-1; D unclear. CDR3 length equals 11 residues. Germline V gene data show CDR1 as MNHEY and CDR2 as SVGAGI. The V gene lost 5 bases and the J gene lost 6 bases, with 5 bases spanning the gap. The CDR3 loop is CASSLGNEQFF. The CDR3 DNA follows: TGTGCCAGCAGTCTTGGCAATGAGCAGTTCTTC.

V gene TRBV12-5 combines with J gene TRBJ2-2; D is uncertain. This CDR3 contains 15 residues. V was pared by 3 bases and J by 4 bases, with 12 bases between. CDR1 and CDR2 from the germline V gene are LGHNT and FRNRAP. The CDR3 sequence: CASGFRSQVTGELFF. CDR3 coding DNA: TGTGCTAGTGGTTTTAGATCCCAGGTCACCGGGGAGCTGTTTTTT.

The chain links TRBV27 to TRBJ2-3; 7 bases agree with TRBD2. The germline gives CDR1 MNHEY, CDR2 SMNVEV (reference sequence). This CDR3 contains 15 residues. Trimming removed 7 bases from V and 5 bases from J; junction bases left unmatched: 12. The CDR3 loop is CASIDMGEGQDTQYF. CDR3 nucleotides: TGTGCCAGCATCGATATGGGGGAGGGCCAAGATACGCAGTATTTT.

The V and J genes are TRBV4-2 and TRBJ1-1; D is unclear. The germline V gene encodes CDR1 LGHNA and CDR2 YNFKEQ. CDR3 length: 15 residues. V was shortened by 0 bases and J by 5 bases, with 13 bases between the two germline ends. CDR3 nucleotides: TGTGCCAGCAGCCAAGAGCGTGTAGGTCTTACTGAAGCTTTCTTT. Amino acid sequence: CASSQERVGLTEAFF.

This chain links TRBV2 with TRBJ2-5; D is unresolved. The tail of the sequence fits TRBJ2-7 better, so the J call may be wrong. CDR3 length equals 12 residues. Germline V gene sequence: CDR1 SNHLY, CDR2 FYNNEI. The CDR3 DNA is TGTGCCAGCAACCGTTATAGGGACGAGCAGTACTTC. Translating it yields CASNRYRDEQYF.

The rearrangement uses TRBV19 and TRBJ2-6, with D possibly matching TRBD2 (5 bases). Per germline, CDR1 LNHDA and CDR2 SQIVND (reference sequence). V gave up 5 bases and J gave up 1 base, with 12 bases separating them. CDR3 length: 16 amino acids. Written as DNA, the CDR3 is TGTGCCAGTAGTCTATCTGAGGGATCTGGGGCCAACGTCCTGACTTTC. Protein sequence: CASSLSEGSGANVLTF.

This clone has a handful of counts. V usage is TRBV7-9 and J usage is TRBJ2-3, with D hard to call. This CDR3 spans 14 amino acids. The V gene's germline CDR1 is SEHNR and CDR2 FQNEAQ (reference sequence). The V gene lost 5 bases and the J gene lost 6 bases, with 15 bases spanning the gap. CDR3 region: CASSRPRPPDTQYF. Here the CDR3 DNA reads TGTGCCAGCAGCCGACCCCGTCCCCCGGATACGCAGTATTTT. Drawing the rest from reference TRBV7-9 and TRBJ2-3, the complete variable domain is DTGVSQNPRHKITKRGQNVTFRCDPISEHNRLYWYRQTLGQGPEFLTYFQNEAQLEKSRLLSDRFSAERPKGSFSTLEIQRTEQGDSAMYLCASSRPRPPDTQYFGPGTRLTVL.

The chain joins TRBV29-1 to TRBJ1-2, with TRBD1 identical over 11 bases. The CDR3 is 13 residues long. V dropped 6 bases and J dropped 6; count of bases not matched to a gene: 6. Germline V lookup: CDR1 SQVTM, CDR2 ANQGSEA. The CDR3 protein is CSVPGQGVHGYTF. The CDR3 DNA reads TGCAGCGTCCCGGGACAGGGGGTGCATGGCTACACCTTC.

This clone was seen more than once but under ten times. The CDR3 region is CASSSGRLNRAFYEQYF. The CDR3 bases are TGTGCCAGCAGTTCCGGACGTCTAAACAGGGCCTTCTACGAGCAGTACTTC. The rearrangement joins TRBV28 to TRBJ2-7, with a tentative D call TRBD1 (6 bases). The CDR3 loop spans 17 amino acids. CDR1 and CDR2 (germline): MDHEN, SYDVKM. V lost 4 bases, J lost 3 bases, and 22 bases lay in between.

This clone was picked up a small number of times. J is TRBJ2-7 and V is TRBV6-5; weak D call: TRBD1 (5 bases). The germline V gene has CDR1 MNHEY and CDR2 SVGAGI. V shed 7 bases and J shed 2 bases, with 12 bases lying between them. The CDR3 sequence is 13 residues long. The CDR3 region is CASTPTDTYEQYF. The CDR3 region has the DNA TGTGCCAGCACTCCCACGGACACCTACGAGCAGTACTTC.

The chain employs TRBV28 and TRBJ2-1; 13 positions match TRBD2. The CDR3 contains 15 residues. Germline CDR1 is MDHEN and CDR2 is SYDVKM. Trimming removed 3 bases from V and 7 bases from J; junction bases left unmatched: 3. CDR3 loop: CASSFGTSGTNEQFF. In nucleotides, the CDR3 is TGTGCCAGCAGTTTTGGGACTAGCGGGACGAATGAGCAGTTCTTC.

The chain employs TRBV30 and TRBJ2-7; unclear D gene. Trimming removed 2 bases at V and 3 bases at J, with 8 bases between. The germline gives CDR1 GTSNPN, CDR2 SVGIG (reference sequence). This CDR3 comprises 12 residues. The CDR3: CAWSKSSYEQYF. CDR3 DNA sequence: TGTGCCTGGAGTAAGAGTAGCTACGAGCAGTACTTC.